These 5 T cell receptor beta chains share one sample of origin, sequenced in a study of blood T cell repertoires in COVID-19. Sequencing was performed with immunoSEQ multiplex PCR; in TCRdb, only in-frame clones are kept and a portion is missing. The sample lists about 94,000 clones, 75% to 85% seen once, with around 20% in the top ten. Sequenced: peripheral blood. Receptors originate from a human donor in a cohort sampled during active COVID-19.

This rearrangement joins TRBV7-9 to TRBJ1-6; D gene ambiguous. Germline V CDR1 and CDR2: SEHNR, FQNEAQ (reference sequence). The CDR3 is made up of 15 amino acids. V lost 7 bases and J 0 bases, leaving 10 bases between the germline ends. CDR3 in amino acids: CASTKESSYNSPLHF. DNA for the CDR3: TGTGCCAGCACCAAAGAGAGCTCCTATAATTCACCCCTCCACTTT.

This chain joins TRBV4-1 and TRBJ2-7, with 7 bases aligning to TRBD2. Unmatched junction bases numbered 14, after V lost 3 bases and J lost 6 bases. Germline V gives CDR1 MGHRA, CDR2 YSYEKL. The CDR3 runs to 16 residues. Here the CDR3 DNA reads TGCGCCAGCAGCCAGGCGCCCGGGACTACAGGCCGCGAGCAGTACTTC. It yields the protein CASSQAPGTTGREQYF.

J is TRBJ1-3 and V is TRBV14; D is unclear. The germline V gene has CDR1 SGHDN and CDR2 FVKESK. The CDR3 consists of 17 residues. Between the trimmed V and J ends, which lost 1 base and 0 bases, there was a span of 13 bases. In DNA, the CDR3 is TGTGCCAGCAGCCAAGGCGGAGGCCTTAGCTCTGGAAACACCATATATTTT. Encoded protein: CASSQGGGLSSGNTIYF.

This chain joins TRBV9 and TRBJ2-7, with D perhaps matching TRBD1 (6 bases). V lost 2 bases and J lost 6, with 15 bases in between. The CDR3 contains 14 residues. Looked up from germline, CDR1 is SGDLS and CDR2 is YYNGEE. CDR3 sequence: CASSVGGGASEQYF. CDR3 sequence (DNA): TGTGCCAGCAGCGTCGGTGGGGGCGCGAGCGAGCAGTACTTC.

The V and J genes are TRBV10-3 and TRBJ1-5; TRBD1 might be the D (5 bases). Germline CDR1 is ENHRY and CDR2 is SYGVKD. This CDR3 region has 15 residues. Trimming removed 4 bases from V and 3 bases from J, with 13 bases in between. The CDR3 DNA is TGTGCCATCAGTGGGGAATCCAGGGTCAATCAGCCCCAGCATTTT. Protein: CAISGESRVNQPQHF.